This T cell receptor (beta chain) was found in a study of breast tumors, draining lymph nodes, adjacent tissues. The lymph nodes were axillary draining lymph nodes from breast cancer patients. The V segment lost 4 bases and the J segment 5 bases; nucleotides outside the gene matches: 7. The CDR3 runs 15 residues. CDR1 is SNHLY and CDR2 is FYNNEI in the germline V gene. TCRdb itself ran the multiplex PCR reads through MiXCR, one entry per CDR3 protein. Among 200,000 or so distinct CDR3 sequences listed, 25% to 40% were seen once. Notes on this clonotype: Its target is not known.

Points from the study as a whole: That most tumor T cells come from lymph nodes remained unproven. Tumor TCR diversity was below lymph nodes but above nontumor tissue. Tumor and nontumor repertoires were significantly more similar in luminal-like than in basal-like breast cancer. Most tumor T cells seemingly derive from lymph node, then expand in tumor.

The chain employs TRBV2 and TRBJ2-5; TRBD2 matches at 10 bases. The clonotype originates from a female donor with breast cancer. Some clones in this sample may be carry-over from other donors' samples. The sequenced sample consisted of axillary lymph node tissue. The CDR3 sequence: CASSATRAGGETQYF. As DNA, the CDR3 is TGTGCCAGCAGTGCTACCCGAGCGGGAGGGGAGACCCAGTACTTC.